The text below deals with one T cell receptor (beta chain). This clone was recorded once. Its binding antigen is unknown. No much larger clonotype is one base removed from it; base qualities were not supplied. TCR CDR3 regions were amplified from genomic DNA by multiplex PCR using the deep immunoSEQ assay. Extracted genomic DNA from each cell subset was spread evenly across all wells of several immunoSEQ 96-well plates, with each plate serving as a replicate. For sorted subsets, about 200 ng genomic DNA, equal to about 30,000 T cell genomes, was loaded into each replicate PCR. Purified libraries were measured with a Qubit 3.0 fluorometer, size-checked on a Bioanalyzer 2100, and measured again with the KAPA Library Quantification kit. A separate single-read 150-cycle Illumina NextSeq 550 flow cell was used to sequence each immunoSEQ 96-well plate. In the original analysis: Because only junctional sequences without quality scores were contained in the immunoSEQ output, filtering matching that applied to full-length reads could not be performed. Sequences were annotated with PyIR, a Python wrapper for IgBLAST v1.9, and V/J genes and CDR3 were assigned using IMGT germline references. Reads were removed for weak V/J assignments (E-value above 1e-6), missing CDR3, stop codons, out-of-frame junctions, or ambiguous translated residues. V3J clonotypes were defined as sequences sharing an identical inferred V gene, J gene, and CDR3 amino acid sequence. Percentage overlap between repertoires was computed as shared unique clonotypes divided by the size of the smaller repertoire. Three approaches were used to assess repertoire richness: RTK rarefaction, the Chao1 estimator, and Recon v2.1 estimates of unobserved clonotypes. Generation probabilities for all TCRbeta clonotypes obtained by the gDNA method from several donors were computed using OLGA. TCRdb took this table from immuneACCESS and kept in-frame rearrangements with V and J called. Such tables lack part of the clones; where checked against another copy, unresolved V genes explain under half of the gap, and the rest is unexplained. The V and J calls and clone size come from that table; D and trimming were worked out from the DNA. The sample table records some 630,000 clones; 72% of these occur just once. Together, the top ten hold 1.8% of the sample.

This record comes from a study of shared clonotypes between healthy human individuals (dated by TCRdb to about 2020). As for the study more broadly: The cohort included a few men and a couple of women between 18 and 49 years of age. Different laboratories and diverse techniques were used to prepare libraries and sequence TCR repertoires, to increase sequencing depth and limit assay-specific biases. The study deeply sequenced blood TCR repertoires of about 5 healthy adults to estimate repertoire size and the extent of clonotype sharing between individuals. Between about 0.85 and 9.5 billion PBMCs per donor were obtained by leukapheresis. Per donor, three plates each were used for CD4 naive and CD4 memory, two for CD8 naive, and one for CD8 memory.

From cysteine to phenylalanine, the CDR3 is 15 amino acids long. The CDR3 DNA has 45 bases and is translated from base 1. V and J are trimmed by 1 base and 4 bases, and the gene matches miss 5 bases of the junction. CDR1 and CDR2, per the germline V gene (reference sequence), are SGHNT and YYREEE. Study-level results and caveats: Sharing across four donors was observed for around 5% of naive CD4, 3.5% of naive CD8, 2% to 2.5% of memory CD4, and approximately 0.41% of memory CD8 clonotypes. Pairwise subsampling led to the expectation that sequencing depth would affect the degree of clonotype sharing among donors. Naive subsets generally had larger estimated clonotype richness than memory subsets did. Even with the large sequencing depth, rarefaction of the sorted-subset datasets indicated that sequencing was incomplete. Compared with non-shared clonotypes, the clonotypes found in all four sorted-subset donors had higher generation probabilities. Because the study included a small number of donors, the genetic and exposure-history diversity represented was limited. Sampling was restricted to blood, and TCR repertoires in tissue are likely to differ from TCR repertoires in blood.

The donors were healthy, HIV-negative adults who had no recently reported acute infections or vaccinations. Only Caucasian adults living in Nashville, Tennessee, USA were represented among the donors. CD4+ T cells were enriched through magnetic negative selection, after which naive cells were positively selected on CD45RA and the remaining negative fraction served as the memory subset. Blood was obtained by leukapheresis, after which PBMCs were separated by Ficoll-Histopaque density gradient centrifugation and cryopreserved in liquid nitrogen vapor phase. Analytical flow cytometry was used to check the purity and quantity of every magnetically sorted T cell population. Genomic DNA was isolated from every sorted fraction and measured by UV absorbance on a Nanodrop 2000c.

The sample was memory CD4+ T cells sorted from blood. According to the study, the label for this sample's cell subset or site signals: CD45RA-negative fraction. The chain links TRBV5-4 with TRBJ2-1, with TRBD2 matching 7 junction bases. This TCR was recovered from a woman in her thirties in good health. The DNA sequence follows: TGTGCCAGCAGCTTGTCGGCTAGCGGTTACAATGAGCAGTTCTTC. This is translated as CASSLSASGYNEQFF.